In its sample, the clone carrying this T cell receptor beta chain was seen many times. The cDNA was synthesized by 5'RACE incorporating 10-nucleotide random UMIs. TCRdb recomputed calls from the 5' RACE reads with MiXCR, one row per CDR3 protein. The repertoire holds fewer than 90,000 distinct CDR3 sequences, with roughly 5.6% as singletons. The unsorted libraries were produced from 2 million PBMCs held at -80 C. The sample originates from a study of neurological immune-mediated disorders. Study-wide background: Relapsing-remitting forms accounted for most of the roughly 35 multiple sclerosis patients and secondary progressive forms for 3.

V was clipped by 1 base and J by 7 bases, with 11 bases between them. The length of the CDR3 is 14 residues. CDR1 is MGHDK and CDR2 is SYGVNS in the germline V gene. The clonotype was recovered from a man between 18 and 35 years old with multiple sclerosis. The sequenced material came from PBMCs. The chain recombines TRBV25-1 with TRBJ1-5; D not resolved. This chain's CDR3 is CASSESAYWQPQHF. The CDR3 DNA sequence: TGTGCCAGCAGTGAATCAGCGTACTGGCAGCCCCAGCATTTT.